The 8 T cell receptor beta chains given below trace back to one sample, sequenced in a study of siplizumab effects on memory and regulatory T cells. The repertoire was sequenced with immunoSEQ multiplex PCR; TCRdb's copy has only in-frame clones and lacks some. The sample lists around 100,000 clones, around 93% occurring once. The sample was non-Treg CD4+ T cells sorted from blood. Source of these receptors: a human donor in good health.

The chain uses TRBV4-1 and TRBJ2-7; no reliable D call. CDR3 length: 13 residues. Trimming removed 1 base from V and 3 bases from J, with 7 bases in between. Germline values: CDR1 MGHRA, CDR2 YSYEKL. CDR3 sequence: CASSQVKNYEQYF. The CDR3 nucleotides read TGCGCCAGCAGCCAAGTTAAAAACTACGAGCAGTACTTC.

J is TRBJ1-1 and V is TRBV27; D uncertain. Germline CDR1 reads MNHEY; CDR2 reads SMNVEV (reference sequence). The V end lost 5 bases, the J end lost 8 bases, and 9 bases lay between the germline ends. This CDR3 is built from 11 residues. CDR3 in amino acids: CASSQSIEAFF. The CDR3 DNA sequence: TGTGCCAGCAGTCAGTCAATAGAAGCTTTCTTT.

The chain combines TRBV28 with TRBJ1-5; a weak D match, TRBD1 (5 bases). Trimming cost V 5 bases and J 1 base, with 12 bases left between them. The germline V gene has CDR1 MDHEN and CDR2 SYDVKM. This CDR3 contains 15 residues. CDR3 residues: CASSADTDSNQPQHF. The CDR3 DNA is TGTGCCAGCAGTGCGGACACGGACAGCAATCAGCCCCAGCATTTT.

The J gene is TRBJ2-3, the V gene TRBV6-5; possibly TRBD1 for D (6 bases). The germline gives CDR1 MNHEY, CDR2 SVGAGI. The length of the CDR3 is 15 residues. V lost 5 bases and J lost 2, with 14 bases in between. Here the CDR3 DNA reads TGTGCCAGCAGTCGGTTCGGACAGTCCACAGATACGCAGTATTTT. Translation gives CASSRFGQSTDTQYF.

The sample holds one count of this clone. The CDR3 sequence: CASSKGQGTNSYNEQFF. The CDR3 DNA reads as TGCGCCAGCAGCAAGGGACAGGGGACAAACTCCTACAATGAGCAGTTCTTC. The genes are TRBV5-1 and TRBJ2-1, with 10 bases that match TRBD1. CDR3 size: 17 residues. Germline loops: CDR1 SGHRS, CDR2 YFSETQ. Trimming removed 4 bases from V and 0 bases from J; junction bases left unmatched: 7.

The rearrangement joins TRBV7-6 to TRBJ2-1; 7 nucleotides line up with TRBD1. Germline-derived CDR1 and CDR2 are SGHVS and FNYEAQ. The CDR3 runs 16 residues. J lost 2 bases, V lost 5 bases, and 9 bases had no gene match. CDR3 region: CASSLTQGVPYNEQFF. The CDR3 nucleotides are TGTGCCAGCAGCCTGACCCAGGGGGTTCCCTACAATGAGCAGTTCTTC.

This clone has more than one count but fewer than ten. The chain joins TRBV2 to TRBJ1-1; the D is unclear. The V end lost 6 bases, the J end lost 4 bases, and 12 bases lay between the germline ends. Germline CDR1 and CDR2: SNHLY and FYNNEI. The CDR3 consists of 13 residues. The CDR3, as DNA: TGTGCCAGCAGCACCGAGGGCAGCACTGAAGCTTTCTTT. Translating gives CASSTEGSTEAFF.

This chain links TRBV23-1 with TRBJ2-3, with 11 positions matching TRBD2. TRBV23-1 is annotated as an ORF whose role is uncertain. The CDR3 is 19 amino acids. Trimming cost V 7 bases and J 0 bases; bases outside gene matches: 15. CDR3: CASTPGVLAGGPSTDTQYF. In DNA form, the CDR3 reads TGCGCCAGCACCCCAGGGGTCCTAGCGGGAGGCCCTAGCACAGATACGCAGTATTTT.